What follows is one T cell receptor (beta chain) and its context. Its antigen is undetermined. Its ends do not fully match the called genes, so a read error is possible. The data belong to a study of blood T cells in healthy people across ages. General study results and limits: The long-lived group displayed more naive CD4+ cells, plus higher diversity, than the aged donors did. Roughly linearly, TCR beta diversity per million T cells fell as age increased.

It was with a sample-barcoded 5' primer and a J-beta primer mix that a second PCR of about 6 to 12 cycles was run. The template-switch adaptor was a 5' adaptor with 12 random nucleotides. It tagged each cDNA molecule. Per-sample output comprised a minimum of 3 million paired-end reads containing CDR3. TCRdb recomputed calls from the 5' RACE reads with MiXCR, one row per CDR3 protein. The sample has approximately 770,000 distinct CDR3 sequences; over 45% are singletons. This CDR3 spans 17 amino acids. The V gene's germline CDR1 is MNHEY and CDR2 SVGAGI. Sequencing was carried out using blood. The clonotype was recovered from a man aged 25-40 years in good health. The V and J genes are TRBV6-5 and TRBJ2-1; 7 bases agree with TRBD1. The CDR3, as DNA: TGTGCCAGCAGTTACTCGAGTGGACAGGTCGACTACAAGGAGCAGTTCTTC. It yields the protein CASSYSSGQVDYKEQFF.